This T cell receptor (beta chain) is drawn from a study of blood T cells in healthy people across ages. Study-level findings and limits: Because sorting was not performed, PBMCs prevented conclusive naive versus antigen-experienced comparison. It was not known whether donors were CMV positive (a possible confounder of expanded clonotype changes).

Primed by a sample-barcoded 5' primer and a J-beta primer mix, a second PCR proceeded for roughly 7 to 11 cycles. Tags on each cDNA molecule came from a template-switch adaptor with 12 random nucleotides. MiXCR was run by TCRdb on the 5' RACE reads, yielding one entry per CDR3 protein. The profile shows approximately 1,700,000 distinct CDR3 sequences, about two fifths of them singletons. This clonotype has only a few counts. The antigen remains unidentified. Each sample provided at least 6 micrograms of extracted total RNA. Germline V gene sequence: CDR1 LGHNA, CDR2 YSLEER. V dropped 0 bases and J dropped 4 bases, with 9 bases sitting between them. The CDR3 contains 14 residues.

V usage is TRBV4-3 and J usage is TRBJ1-2, with D possibly TRBD1 on 5 matching bases. The receptor comes from a human donor in good health. What was sequenced was blood. The chain's CDR3 is CASSQDMGPYGYTF. The CDR3 region has the DNA TGCGCCAGCAGCCAAGATATGGGACCCTATGGCTACACCTTC.